The 11 T cell receptor beta chains listed next were all sequenced from one sample in a study of patients and donors after allogeneic stem cell transplantation. A single record per CDR3 protein comes from TCRdb applying MiXCR to the RT-PCR reads. The table lists roughly 880,000 distinct CDR3 sequences, roughly 18% of them singletons. Sequencing was done on a sample of blood, either unsorted or a sorted T cell fraction (not recorded which). These receptors were taken from a human donor who was either an allogeneic HSCT recipient or a stem cell or donor lymphocyte infusion donor (not recorded which). It is not recorded whose cells these are; they may come from a transplant donor.

In this sample, this clonotype turned up many times. The V and J genes are TRBV28 and TRBJ2-2; D not certain. CDR3 length: 12 residues. Per germline, CDR1 MDHEN and CDR2 SYDVKM. CDR3 nucleotide sequence: TGTGCAGTCGTGGACGGTTGGGGGGAGCTGTTTTTT. As protein: CAVVDGWGELFF. Looking up the rest from reference TRBV28 and TRBJ2-2 gives the full variable domain: DVKVTQSSRYLVKRTGEKVFLECVQDMDHENMFWYRQDPGLGLRLIYFSYDVKMKEKGDIPEGYSVSREKKERFSLILESASTNQTSMYLCAVVDGWGELFFGEGSRLTVL.

The chain links TRBV20-1 to TRBJ2-4, with TRBD2 matching over 11 bases. The CDR3 loop spans 18 amino acids. In germline, CDR1 is DFQATT, CDR2 SNEGSKA (reference sequence). V lost 6 bases to trimming and J lost 0 bases; unmatched junction nucleotides: 13. The CDR3 is CSAISGTSGRLAKNIQYF. The DNA of the CDR3 is TGCAGTGCCATTTCCGGGACTAGCGGCCGCCTAGCCAAAAACATTCAGTACTTC.

To note about this clonotype: One end of the junction fails to match germline, which may point to a read error. The chain couples TRBV7-2 to TRBJ2-7; maybe TRBD1 (6 bases). Germline V CDR1 and CDR2: SGHTA, FQGNSA. The CDR3 extends over 15 amino acids. The CDR3 nucleotides read TGTGCCAGCAGCTCGGACAGCCTCCCCTCTTACGTGCAGTACTTC. This codes for CASSSDSLPSYVQYF.

The rearrangement uses TRBV4-3 and TRBJ2-2, with TRBD2 matching over 14 bases. V lost 5 bases, J lost 1 base, and 6 bases stayed unmatched. The germline gives CDR1 LGHNA, CDR2 YSLEER. The CDR3 runs to 18 residues. The CDR3, as DNA: TGCGCCAGCAGCTGGGGACTAGCGGGGGCCATGAACACCGGGGAGCTGTTTTTT. Protein product: CASSWGLAGAMNTGELFF.

This clonotype showed up just a few times. J is TRBJ2-3 and V is TRBV28, with D perhaps matching TRBD2 (6 bases). The V and J ends lost 2 bases and 4 bases respectively, with 10 bases between them. The CDR3 is made up of 14 amino acids. Germline V gene lookup returns CDR1 MDHEN and CDR2 SYDVKM. The CDR3 sequence is CASSLGRTADTQYF. Written as DNA, the CDR3 is TGTGCCAGCAGTTTAGGGAGGACGGCAGATACGCAGTATTTT.

There are a few counts of this clonotype. The V gene is TRBV20-1, the J gene TRBJ2-7, with 7 positions matching TRBD1. The junction had 11 bases not matched to a gene; V was cut back by 7 bases and J by 2 bases. This CDR3 has 14 amino acids. Per the germline V gene, CDR1 is DFQATT and CDR2 is SNEGSKA (reference sequence). The CDR3 DNA reads TGCAGTGTATCCCGAGGGGGCAAAGCCTACGAGCAGTACTTC. It is translated as CSVSRGGKAYEQYF.

This clonotype was counted only a few times. The chain joins TRBV6-1 to TRBJ1-2; the D gene is possibly TRBD1 (5 bases). Germline CDR1 and CDR2: MNHNS and SASEGT. The length of the CDR3 is 13 residues. Trimming took 5 bases from V and 3 from J, leaving 10 bases between them. The CDR3 region has the DNA TGTGCCAGCAGTAACCAGGGCTACTATGGCTACACCTTC. Translating it yields CASSNQGYYGYTF.

The chain combines TRBV20-1 with TRBJ1-2; D gene ambiguous. CDR1 DFQATT and CDR2 SNEGSKA come from the germline V gene (reference sequence). The length of the CDR3 is 13 residues. V was clipped by 3 bases and J by 8 bases, with 16 bases between them. The CDR3 sequence: CSASGLNYAGYTF. CDR3 bases: TGCAGTGCTAGTGGGTTAAATTATGCGGGCTACACCTTC.

The rearrangement links TRBV10-3 to TRBJ1-1, with D hard to call. The germline gives CDR1 ENHRY, CDR2 SYGVKD. Trimming pared 4 bases from V and 3 bases from J, leaving 9 bases between. The CDR3 covers 13 residues. This chain's CDR3 is CAISAYADTEAFF. The CDR3 nucleotides read TGTGCCATCAGTGCTTACGCCGACACTGAAGCTTTCTTT.

This clonotype was detected only a few times. The rearrangement uses TRBV27 and TRBJ2-1; D may be TRBD1 (6 bases). The CDR3 extends over 14 amino acids. The V end lost 3 bases, the J end lost 6 bases, and 12 bases lay between the germline ends. CDR1 MNHEY and CDR2 SMNVEV come from the germline V gene (reference sequence). This chain's CDR3 is CASSFYRVGNEQFF. The CDR3 nucleotides are TGTGCCAGCAGTTTTTACAGGGTTGGCAATGAGCAGTTCTTC.

V is TRBV7-2 and J is TRBJ1-5; D is undetermined. Germline V gene lookup returns CDR1 SGHTA and CDR2 FQGNSA. The CDR3 covers 14 residues. V was trimmed by 1 base and J by 4 bases, leaving 8 bases between them. CDR3 sequence reads: CASSLEEGNQPQHF. The CDR3, as DNA: TGTGCCAGCAGCTTAGAAGAAGGGAATCAGCCCCAGCATTTT.